The rows below give T cell receptor beta chains drawn from one sample of a study of cytomegalovirus exposure and HLA in healthy donors. Profiled with immunoSEQ multiplex PCR; TCRdb holds only in-frame clones, not every one. The sample yields some 120,000 clones, 65% to 80% seen once. The source material was PBMCs. The receptor source for this set is a human donor in good health. Both conserved end residues are part of each CDR3. The D gene is left open where the match is weak. Clone sizes are given selectively: once, few, many, or a class where the clone is expanded.

v_gene,j_gene,abundance,d_gene,CDR3aa,CDR3nt
TRBV11-2,TRBJ2-5,NA,TRBD2,CASSLTPLAAKETQYF,TGTGCCAGCAGCTTAACACCCCTAGCGGCCAAAGAGACCCAGTACTTC
TRBV11-3,TRBJ2-2,NA,NA,CASSLDVVSGELFF,TGTGCCAGCAGCTTAGATGTTGTTAGCGGGGAGCTGTTTTTT
TRBV14,TRBJ1-4,NA,NA,CASSQEKARGNEKLFF,TGTGCCAGCAGCCAAGAAAAGGCTCGGGGGAATGAAAAACTGTTTTTT
TRBV4-1,TRBJ1-1,few,NA,CASSRAENTEAFF,TGCGCCAGCTCTCGAGCCGAGAACACTGAAGCTTTCTTT
TRBV7-3,TRBJ1-1,few,TRBD1,CASSLGGQGKAFF,TGTGCCAGCAGCTTAGGGGGACAGGGTAAAGCTTTCTTT
TRBV5-1,TRBJ1-2,once,NA,CASSLGQGTYYGYTF,TGCGCCAGCAGCTTGGGGCAGGGGACCTACTATGGCTACACCTTC
TRBV6-6,TRBJ1-1,NA,NA,CASRQGRTEAFF,TGTGCCAGCAGGCAGGGTCGCACTGAAGCTTTCTTT
TRBV11-2,TRBJ2-2,NA,TRBD2,CASSPTSGGLAGELFF,TGTGCCAGCAGCCCTACCAGCGGGGGGCTGGCCGGGGAGCTGTTTTTT
TRBV5-1,TRBJ1-2,NA,NA,CASSLAPGVRDGYTF,TGCGCCAGCAGCTTGGCGCCAGGGGTCAGGGATGGCTACACCTTC
TRBV14,TRBJ2-3,few,TRBD2,CASSPLLFSRGEADTQYF,TGTGCCAGCAGTCCTCTTCTCTTTTCGCGGGGGGAGGCAGATACGCAGTATTTT
TRBV9,TRBJ2-3,NA,TRBD2,CASSNQGTSTSYTQYF,TGTGCCAGCAGCAACCAAGGGACTAGTACCTCTTATACGCAGTATTTT
TRBV13,TRBJ2-7,NA,TRBD1,CASSSTGTVYEQYF,TGTGCCAGCAGCTCAACCGGGACAGTCTACGAGCAGTACTTC
TRBV19,TRBJ2-5,NA,TRBD2,CASSTPGGGEETQYF,TGTGCCAGTAGTACTCCGGGGGGAGGGGAAGAGACCCAGTACTTC
TRBV10-1,TRBJ1-5,once,NA,CASRGWTQYTNQPQHF,TGCGCCAGCAGGGGCTGGACTCAATACACCAATCAGCCCCAGCATTTT
TRBV2,TRBJ1-4,few,NA,CASNGAEKLFF,TGTGCCAGCAATGGTGCGGAAAAACTGTTTTTT
TRBV28,TRBJ2-7,NA,NA,CASTGTERYEQYF,TGTGCCAGCACTGGGACTGAGAGGTACGAGCAGTACTTC
TRBV19,TRBJ2-7,NA,TRBD1,CASTPTGTGTYEQYF,TGTGCCAGTACCCCTACCGGGACAGGGACCTACGAGCAGTACTTC
TRBV7-7,TRBJ2-5,NA,NA,CASSKTRSETQYF,TGTGCCAGCAGCAAGACTAGGTCAGAGACCCAGTACTTC
TRBV18,TRBJ1-5,NA,NA,CASSEGQILNQPQHF,TGTGCCAGCTCAGAGGGCCAAATCCTCAATCAGCCCCAGCATTTT
TRBV6-4,TRBJ1-3,once,NA,CANYDGNTIYF,TGTGCCAACTATGATGGAAACACCATATATTTT
TRBV7-3,TRBJ1-1,NA,NA,CASSLYALAEAFF,TGTGCCAGCAGCTTATATGCGCTCGCTGAAGCTTTCTTT
TRBV11-2,TRBJ2-5,once,NA,CASSLQETQYF,TGTGCCAGCAGCCTCCAAGAGACCCAGTACTTC
TRBV6-5,TRBJ1-2,NA,NA,CASSSASSNYGYTF,TGTGCCAGCAGTTCCGCGAGTTCAAACTATGGCTACACCTTC
TRBV9,TRBJ2-2,NA,NA,CASSEGGSGELFF,TGTGCCAGCAGCGAAGGAGGGTCCGGGGAGCTGTTTTTT
TRBV4-1,TRBJ2-7,once,TRBD1,CASSSRQGVTSEQYF,TGCGCCAGCAGCTCACGACAGGGTGTGACCTCCGAGCAGTACTTC